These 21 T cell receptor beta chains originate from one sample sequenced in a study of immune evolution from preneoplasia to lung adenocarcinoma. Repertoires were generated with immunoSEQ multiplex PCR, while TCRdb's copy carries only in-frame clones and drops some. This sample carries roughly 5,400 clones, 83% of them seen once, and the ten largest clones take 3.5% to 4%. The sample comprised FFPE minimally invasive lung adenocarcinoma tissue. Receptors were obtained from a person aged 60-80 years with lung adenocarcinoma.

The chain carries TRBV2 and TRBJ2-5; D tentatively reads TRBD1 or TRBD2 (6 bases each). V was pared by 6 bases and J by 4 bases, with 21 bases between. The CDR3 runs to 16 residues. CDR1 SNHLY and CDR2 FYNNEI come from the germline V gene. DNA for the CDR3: TGTGCCAGCAGGAGGGACACCACGGGACTTCGAGAGACCCAGTACTTC. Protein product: CASRRDTTGLRETQYF.

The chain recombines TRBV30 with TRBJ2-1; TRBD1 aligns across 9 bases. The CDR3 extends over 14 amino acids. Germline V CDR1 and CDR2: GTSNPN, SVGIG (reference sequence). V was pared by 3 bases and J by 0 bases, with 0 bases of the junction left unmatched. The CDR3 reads CAWRDRGSYNEQFF. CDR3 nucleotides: TGTGCCTGGAGGGACAGGGGCTCCTACAATGAGCAGTTCTTC.

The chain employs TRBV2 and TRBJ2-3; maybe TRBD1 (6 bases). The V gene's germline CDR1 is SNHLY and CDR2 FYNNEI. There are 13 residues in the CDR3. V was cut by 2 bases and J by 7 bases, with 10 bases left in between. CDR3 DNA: TGTGCCAGCAGTGAACAGGGGAGAAATACGCAGTATTTT. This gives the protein CASSEQGRNTQYF.

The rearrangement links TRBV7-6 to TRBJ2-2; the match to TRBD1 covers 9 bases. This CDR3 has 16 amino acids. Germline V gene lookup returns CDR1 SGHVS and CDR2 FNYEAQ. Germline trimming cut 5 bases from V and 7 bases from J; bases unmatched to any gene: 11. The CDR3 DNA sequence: TGTGCCAGCAGCCTCACCGGGACAGGGAAGGACGGGGAGCTGTTTTTT. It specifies CASSLTGTGKDGELFF.

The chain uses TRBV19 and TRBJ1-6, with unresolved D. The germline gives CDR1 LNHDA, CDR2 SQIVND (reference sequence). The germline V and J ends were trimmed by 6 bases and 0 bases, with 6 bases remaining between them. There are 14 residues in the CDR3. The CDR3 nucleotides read TGTGCCAGTAGCGGAGCCTCCTATAATTCACCCCTCCACTTT. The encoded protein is CASSGASYNSPLHF.

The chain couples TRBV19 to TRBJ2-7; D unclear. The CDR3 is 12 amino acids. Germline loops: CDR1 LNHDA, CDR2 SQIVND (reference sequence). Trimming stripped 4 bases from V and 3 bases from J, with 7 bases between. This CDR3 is CASSTGIYEQYF. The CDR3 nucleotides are TGTGCCAGTAGTACCGGAATCTACGAGCAGTACTTC.

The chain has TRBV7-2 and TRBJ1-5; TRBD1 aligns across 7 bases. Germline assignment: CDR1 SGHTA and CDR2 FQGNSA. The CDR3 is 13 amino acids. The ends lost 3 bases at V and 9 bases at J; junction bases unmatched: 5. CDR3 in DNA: TGTGCCAGCAGCTTTGACAGGGTACGGCCCCAGCATTTT. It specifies CASSFDRVRPQHF.

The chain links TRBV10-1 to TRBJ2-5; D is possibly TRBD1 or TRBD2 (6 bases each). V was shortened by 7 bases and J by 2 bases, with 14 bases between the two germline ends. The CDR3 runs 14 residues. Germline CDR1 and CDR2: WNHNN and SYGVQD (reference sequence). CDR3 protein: CASTKQGGQETQYF. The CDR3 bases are TGCGCCAGCACTAAGCAAGGGGGGCAAGAGACCCAGTACTTC.

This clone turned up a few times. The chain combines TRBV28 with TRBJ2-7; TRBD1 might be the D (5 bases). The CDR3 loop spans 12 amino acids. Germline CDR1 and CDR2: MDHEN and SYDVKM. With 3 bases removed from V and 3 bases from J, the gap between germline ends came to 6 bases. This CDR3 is CASSFRVYEQYF. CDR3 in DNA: TGTGCCAGCAGTTTCAGGGTCTACGAGCAGTACTTC.

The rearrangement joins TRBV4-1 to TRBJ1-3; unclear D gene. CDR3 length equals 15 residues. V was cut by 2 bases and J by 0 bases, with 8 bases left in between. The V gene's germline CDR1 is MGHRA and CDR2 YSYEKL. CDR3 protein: CASSQFPFSGNTIYF. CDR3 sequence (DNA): TGCGCCAGCAGCCAATTCCCCTTCTCTGGAAACACCATATATTTT.

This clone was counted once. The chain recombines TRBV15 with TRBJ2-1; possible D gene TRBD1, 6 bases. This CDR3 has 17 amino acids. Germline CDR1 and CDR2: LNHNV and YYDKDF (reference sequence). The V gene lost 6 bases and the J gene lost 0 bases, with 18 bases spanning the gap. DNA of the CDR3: TGTGCCACCAGGTACACCGGCTCAGGGGTCTCCTACAATGAGCAGTTCTTC. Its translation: CATRYTGSGVSYNEQFF. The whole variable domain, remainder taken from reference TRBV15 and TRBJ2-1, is DAMVIQNPRYQVTQFGKPVTLSCSQTLNHNVMYWYQQKSSQAPKLLFHYYDKDFNNEADTPDNFQSRRPNTSFCFLDIRSPGLGDTAMYLCATRYTGSGVSYNEQFFGPGTRLTVL.

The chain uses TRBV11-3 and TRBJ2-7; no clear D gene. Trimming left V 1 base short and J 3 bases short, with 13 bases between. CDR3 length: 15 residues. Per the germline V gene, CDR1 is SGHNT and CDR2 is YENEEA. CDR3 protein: CASSLGASELYEQYF. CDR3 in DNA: TGTGCCAGCAGCTTAGGGGCCTCTGAGCTCTACGAGCAGTACTTC.

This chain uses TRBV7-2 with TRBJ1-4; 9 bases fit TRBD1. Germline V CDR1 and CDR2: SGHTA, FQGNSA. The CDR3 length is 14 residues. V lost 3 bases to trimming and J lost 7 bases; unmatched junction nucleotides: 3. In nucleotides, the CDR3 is TGTGCCAGCAGCTTGGACAGGGGAGGTGAAAAACTGTTTTTT. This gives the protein CASSLDRGGEKLFF.

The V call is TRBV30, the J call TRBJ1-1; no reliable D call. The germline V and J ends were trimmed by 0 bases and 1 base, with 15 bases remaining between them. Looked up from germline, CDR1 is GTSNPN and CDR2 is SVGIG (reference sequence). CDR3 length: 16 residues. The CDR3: CAWSVPWGLGNTEAFF. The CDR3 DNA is TGTGCCTGGAGTGTACCATGGGGTTTGGGGAACACTGAAGCTTTCTTT.

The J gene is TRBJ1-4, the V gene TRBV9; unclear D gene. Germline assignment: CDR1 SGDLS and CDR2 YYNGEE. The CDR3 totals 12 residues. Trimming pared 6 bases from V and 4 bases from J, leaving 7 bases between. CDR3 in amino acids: CASTGSNEKLFF. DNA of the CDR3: TGTGCCAGCACGGGAAGTAATGAAAAACTGTTTTTT.

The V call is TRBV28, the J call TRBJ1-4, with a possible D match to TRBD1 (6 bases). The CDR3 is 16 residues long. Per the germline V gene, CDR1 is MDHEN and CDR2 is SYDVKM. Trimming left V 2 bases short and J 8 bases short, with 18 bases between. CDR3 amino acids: CASSLVGGPGFEKLFF. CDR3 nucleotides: TGTGCCAGCAGTTTAGTAGGGGGGCCTGGATTCGAAAAACTGTTTTTT. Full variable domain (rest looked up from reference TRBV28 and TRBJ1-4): DVKVTQSSRYLVKRTGEKVFLECVQDMDHENMFWYRQDPGLGLRLIYFSYDVKMKEKGDIPEGYSVSREKKERFSLILESASTNQTSMYLCASSLVGGPGFEKLFFGSGTQLSVL.

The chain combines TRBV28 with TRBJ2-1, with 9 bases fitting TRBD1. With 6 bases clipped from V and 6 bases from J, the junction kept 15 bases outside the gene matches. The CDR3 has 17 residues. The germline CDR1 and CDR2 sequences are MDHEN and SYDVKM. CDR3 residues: CASRYRGPPLKVNEQFF. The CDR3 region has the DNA TGTGCCAGCAGATACAGGGGGCCCCCTCTTAAGGTCAATGAGCAGTTCTTC.

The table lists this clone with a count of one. The CDR3 here is CASRRGGTDTQYF. DNA of the CDR3: TGTGCCAGCCGTCGGGGGGGCACAGATACGCAGTATTTT. This chain connects TRBV6-5 to TRBJ2-3; 7 bases fit TRBD2. The CDR3 sequence is 13 residues long. V trimming: 8 bases; J trimming: 1 base; junction bases outside the gene matches: 3. Germline CDR1 and CDR2: MNHEY and SVGAGI.

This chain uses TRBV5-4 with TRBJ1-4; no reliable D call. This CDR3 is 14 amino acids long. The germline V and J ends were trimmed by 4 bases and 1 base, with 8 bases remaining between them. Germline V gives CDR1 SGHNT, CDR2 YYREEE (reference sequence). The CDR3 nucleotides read TGTGCCAGCAGCCCGGGAGGAACTAATGAAAAACTGTTTTTT. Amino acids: CASSPGGTNEKLFF.

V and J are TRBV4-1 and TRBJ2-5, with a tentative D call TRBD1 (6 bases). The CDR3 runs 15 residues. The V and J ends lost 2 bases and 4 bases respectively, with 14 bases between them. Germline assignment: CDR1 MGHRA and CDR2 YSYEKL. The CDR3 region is CASSQQKDSRETQYF. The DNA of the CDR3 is TGCGCCAGCAGCCAACAAAAGGACAGCCGAGAGACCCAGTACTTC.

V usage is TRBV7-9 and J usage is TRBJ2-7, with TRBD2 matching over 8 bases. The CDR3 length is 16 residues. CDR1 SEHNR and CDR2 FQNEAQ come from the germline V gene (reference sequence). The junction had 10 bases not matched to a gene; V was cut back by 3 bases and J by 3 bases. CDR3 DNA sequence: TGTGCCAGCAGCTTCGCCCTTAGCGGGAAAATCTACGAGCAGTACTTC. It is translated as CASSFALSGKIYEQYF.